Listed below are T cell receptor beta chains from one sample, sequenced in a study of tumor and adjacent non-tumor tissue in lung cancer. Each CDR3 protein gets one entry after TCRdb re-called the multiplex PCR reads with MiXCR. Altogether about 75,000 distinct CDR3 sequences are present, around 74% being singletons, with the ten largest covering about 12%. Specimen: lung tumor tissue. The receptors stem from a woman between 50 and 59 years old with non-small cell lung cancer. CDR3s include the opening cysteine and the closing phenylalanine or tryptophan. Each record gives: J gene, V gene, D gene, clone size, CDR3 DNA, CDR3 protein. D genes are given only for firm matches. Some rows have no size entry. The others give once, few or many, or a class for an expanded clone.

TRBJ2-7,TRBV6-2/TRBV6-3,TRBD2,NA,TGTACCAGCAATTACTCGGCGGGAGTCCCCTACGAGCAGTACTTC,CTSNYSAGVPYEQYF
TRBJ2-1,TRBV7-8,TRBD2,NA,TGTACCAGCAGCTCCCGACTAGCGTCCTACAATGGGCAGTTCTTC,CTSSSRLASYNGQFF
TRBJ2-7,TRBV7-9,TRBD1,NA,TGTGCCAGCAGTTTACTGGGACAGTACGAGCATTACTTC,CASSLLGQYEHYF
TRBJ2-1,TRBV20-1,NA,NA,TGCAGTAATAGTGGGGTTATGATAGATGAGCAGTTCTTC,CSNSGVMIDEQFF
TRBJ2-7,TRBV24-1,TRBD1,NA,TGTGCCAACAGTGATTCCCCGGGACAGGGCGGGTACGAGCAGCACTTC,CANSDSPGQGGYEQHF
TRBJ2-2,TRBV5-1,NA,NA,TGCGTCAGCAGCAGAGGACTGGTACCCGGGGAGCTGTTTTTT,CVSSRGLVPGELFF
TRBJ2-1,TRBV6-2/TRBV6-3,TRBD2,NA,TGTGCCAGCAACGACAGAGGGCTAGCGGAGGGCTCCTACAGTGAGCATTTCTTC,CASNDRGLAEGSYSEHFF
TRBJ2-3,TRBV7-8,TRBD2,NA,TGTGCCAGCAGCTTAGCAGGCGGGAGGCCCATAGATACGCAGTATTTT,CASSLAGGRPIDTQYF
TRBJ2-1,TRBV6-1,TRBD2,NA,TGTGCCAGCAGGACAGGGACTAGCGGGAACCTTCATGAGCAGTTCTTC,CASRTGTSGNLHEQFF
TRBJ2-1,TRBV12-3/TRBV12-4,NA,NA,TGTGCCAGCAGATTATCCCATGAGCAATTCTTC,CASRLSHEQFF
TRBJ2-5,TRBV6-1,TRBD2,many,TGTGCCAGCACCTTCGGACTAGGGGTTGAAGAGACCCAGTACTTC,CASTFGLGVEETQYF
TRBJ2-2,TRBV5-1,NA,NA,TGCGCTAGCAGCTTGGTTCTGCCTACGACCGGGGAGCTGTTTTTT,CASSLVLPTTGELFF
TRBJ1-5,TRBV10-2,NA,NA,TGCGCCAGCAGTGAGTCGGACATAATTAAGCCTCAGCATTTT,CASSESDIIKPQHF
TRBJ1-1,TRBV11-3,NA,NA,TGTACCAGCAGCTTAATGGGGGATACTAAAGCTTTCTTT,CTSSLMGDTKAFF
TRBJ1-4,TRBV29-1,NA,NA,TGCGGCGTAGCCGGGAGAGGGAACGAAAAACTGTTTTTT,CGVAGRGNEKLFF
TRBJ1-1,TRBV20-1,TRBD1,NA,TGCAGTGCCCGGACAGGGGTTAACACTGAAGCTTTCTTT,CSARTGVNTEAFF
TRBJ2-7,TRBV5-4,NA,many,TGTGCCAGCAGTCGGGACCTATACGAGCAGTACTTC,CASSRDLYEQYF
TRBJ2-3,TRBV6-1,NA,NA,TGTGCCAGCAGTGAAGGAGTAACACTCCCCACATATACGCAGTATTTT,CASSEGVTLPTYTQYF
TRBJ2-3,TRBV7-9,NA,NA,TGTGCCAGCAGCCTTAGTAGTGGCGGGGCCACAGATATGCAGTATTTT,CASSLSSGGATDMQYF
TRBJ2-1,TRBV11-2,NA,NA,TGTACCAGCAGCTTTGGCAGTGGCGACAATAAGCAGTTCTTC,CTSSFGSGDNKQFF